This T cell receptor (beta chain) was recorded in a study of CD8 T cells in ankylosing spondylitis. Notes on the study in general: Earlier authors reported some of these motif variants in reactive arthritis synovial fluid and blood.

Making use of molecular barcodes, quantitative 5'-RACE generated TCR beta libraries. MiXCR, run by TCRdb on the 5' RACE reads, gives a single entry per CDR3 protein. The table includes about 140,000 distinct CDR3 sequences, 30% to 40% detected once. CDR1 and CDR2 from the germline V gene are SGHRS and YFSETQ. This CDR3 spans 14 amino acids. V was pared by 2 bases and J by 2 bases, with 0 bases of the junction left unmatched. A remark on this clonotype: Antigen unknown.

The chain couples TRBV5-1 to TRBJ2-1; TRBD1 aligns across 8 bases. The clonotype comes from a male donor with ankylosing spondylitis. The sequenced sample consisted of synovial fluid, either unsorted or a sorted T cell fraction (not recorded which). Written as DNA, the CDR3 is TGCGCCAGCAGCTTACAGGGGGCCTACAATGAGCAGTTCTTC. It is translated as CASSLQGAYNEQFF. The full variable domain, in which reference TRBV5-1 and TRBJ2-1 provide the parts outside the CDR3, is KAGVTQTPRYLIKTRGQQVTLSCSPISGHRSVSWYQQTPGQGLQFLFEYFSETQRNKGNFPGRFSGRQFSNSRSEMNVSTLELGDSALYLCASSLQGAYNEQFFGPGTRLTVL.